This TCR beta chain was found in a study of blood T cell repertoires in COVID-19. Study in general: Spain, Italy and the United States supplied samples that represented acute and convalescent COVID-19. In each case, the material was cDNA or gDNA derived from T cells, B-cell-depleted T cells, or PBMCs.

V lost 7 bases and J lost 2; bases outside the gene matches: 4. This CDR3 has 13 residues. Original processing methods: Reference gene primer amplification in the assay estimated nucleated cell counts. Method: immunoSEQ multiplex PCR; TCRdb's copy keeps in-frame clones and lacks some. Clone size and V and J calls were adopted from that table, with D and trimming inferred from the DNA. The sample contains tens of thousands of clones, around 90% of which appear only once. The TCR was taken from a man in his forties or fifties with active COVID-19. Sequenced material: peripheral blood. This sequence joins TRBV12-3 or TRBV12-4 and TRBJ1-2; TRBD1 agrees at 7 bases. This CDR3 reads CASITQGNYGYTF. In nucleotides, the CDR3 is TGTGCCAGCATTACACAGGGGAACTATGGCTACACCTTC.